The table lists the clone carrying this TCR beta chain with many counts. Its target is unknown. The sequenced fragment ends 3 residues before the CDR3 boundary, so the rest is inferred from the germline J gene. These data belong to a study of T cell clonality in common variable immunodeficiency. The data were produced by immunoSEQ multiplex PCR, yet TCRdb's version contains in-frame clones alone and is incomplete. Listed for the sample are 40,000 to 45,000 clones, none seen a single time. Trimming took off 1 base at V and 2 bases at J, with 12 bases between the two ends. The CDR3 is 15 amino acids. The germline gives CDR1 LNHDA, CDR2 SQIVND (reference sequence). Whole-study results and caveats: Fewer TCRbeta clones were shared among CVID subjects than controls. Repertoire-complication correlations in CVID were limited by patient heterogeneity. In common variable immunodeficiency, TCR beta chains reportedly carried fewer deletions and N-nucleotide insertions.

The source is a person aged 18-70 years in good health. The chain uses TRBV19 and TRBJ2-7; the D gene is possibly TRBD1 (6 bases). Sample: peripheral blood mononuclear cells. CDR3 amino acids: CASSIGGGGTYEQYF. CDR3 bases read: TGTGCCAGTAGTATAGGAGGGGGTGGAACCTACGAG.